This T cell receptor (beta chain) was identified during a study of T cell responses to AZD1222 COVID-19 vaccine (dated by TCRdb to about 2021). Broadly, across the study: TCR sequencing covered fewer than 250 trial participants: approximately 200 given two doses of AZD1222 and 26 given two doses of MenACWY control vaccine. Trial participants were enrolled into age subgroups of 18-55, 56-69 and 70-plus years, which contained 148, 28 and 57 TCR-sequenced participants, respectively.

The CDR3 regions of human TCRbeta chains were analyzed by immunosequencing. The source study handled its data this way. Repertoire TCRs were checked for matches against a reference library of SARS-CoV-2-specific TCRs that had been generated using the MIRA antigen-specificity platform. Breadth meant the fraction of unique TCRs that were SARS-CoV-2-associated, whereas depth meant the fraction of total T cells that were SARS-CoV-2-associated. Using the MIRA data, every spike-specific TCR was mapped to the spike region that the TCR reacted to and assigned to either a CD4 or a CD8 class. Log10-transformed breadth and depth values were compared by one-way ANOVA with Sidak's multiple comparisons tests. The clones in this table, taken by TCRdb from immuneACCESS, are in-frame only. Not every clone is retained; where verified, under half of the shortfall comes from an unresolved V gene, and the cause of the rest is unknown. V and J calls plus clone size are reproduced from that table; the DNA served to infer D and trimming. The sample table contains approximately 100,000 clones; only one count was recorded for roughly 90% of them. Jointly, the top ten make up 2.8% of the sample.

The research as a whole found: The vaccine-associated CD4 TCRs covered the entire spike protein, and the dominant responses fell in regions 160-218 and 743-854. Nearly half of unique spike-specific TCRs reportedly recognized epitopes outside regions mutated in the B.1.351 and B.1.1.7 variants. Most participants were white British and females outnumbered males, and the authors suggested that clonal diversity may have been underestimated. Spike-specific TCR breadth and depth rose significantly after two AZD1222 doses compared with day 0 and with MenACWY recipients. Conclusions about previously exposed vaccinees are limited because only 6 or 7 AZD1222 recipients were SARS-CoV-2 seropositive at baseline. Because no day 14 peak-response samples were available, repertoires were characterized only after the peak T cell response. In the small 56-69-year group, the increase in depth fell short of significance, most likely because of low power.

V is pared back by 3 bases and J by 8 bases, with 7 bases lying between the germline termini. The CDR3 runs 11 amino acids, cysteine and phenylalanine included. The sequence is cut down to CDR3 DNA, 33 bases in frame from base 1. The time point label of this sample denotes: baseline before first vaccination. Taken with the paper, the label for treatment or condition translates to: meningococcal conjugate vaccine given as trial control. Samples from vaccinated people were obtained from the UK trials COV001 and COV002, which included a single-blind randomized controlled phase 2/3 trial of AZD1222 (ChAdOx1 nCoV-19) in healthy adults. For TCRbeta chain sequencing, PBMC samples were collected from trial participants at day 0 and at day 28 after the second dose. Of note for this clone: Its antigen specificity is not known. No base-level quality is on record; no much larger clone is a single base apart.

Specimen: peripheral blood, collected on day 0 of MenACWY control vaccination. The rearrangement joined TRBV12-3 or TRBV12-4 to TRBJ1-2; tentative D gene TRBD1, with 5 bases matching. This receptor was obtained from an adult in good health. The DNA sequence reads TGTGCCAGCAGTTTCGGGGGAGGCTACACCTTC. This translates into CASSFGGGYTF.